The 8 T cell receptor beta chains presented below share a single source sample, sequenced in a study of CD8+ T cells in alopecia areata. RNA extraction and reverse transcription yielded cDNA as sequencing template. The table came from immunoSEQ multiplex PCR; TCRdb's copy has only in-frame clones and leaves some out. The table has roughly 190,000 clones, approximately 60% seen once; the top ten hold over 3%. Treatment indicated: oral pan-JAK inhibitor, 5-10 mg twice daily. The source material was CD4+ T cells sorted from blood, sampled at week 4, from a patient treated with tofacitinib. These receptors all come from a human donor with alopecia areata.

V usage is TRBV30 and J usage is TRBJ2-2; TRBD1 agrees at 10 bases. The trim removed 3 bases at V and 1 base at J, leaving 5 bases unmatched. CDR1 is GTSNPN, CDR2 SVGIG, per germline (reference sequence). The CDR3 is made up of 16 amino acids. The CDR3 protein is CAWRPDRGKNTGELFF. For the CDR3, the DNA is TGTGCCTGGAGACCGGACAGGGGGAAGAACACCGGGGAGCTGTTTTTT. Looking up the rest from reference TRBV30 and TRBJ2-2 gives the full variable domain: SQTIHQWPATLVQPVGSPLSLECTVEGTSNPNLYWYRQAAGRGLQLLFYSVGIGQISSEVPQNLSASRPQDRQFILSSKKLLLSDSGFYLCAWRPDRGKNTGELFFGEGSRLTVL.

The chain employs TRBV15 and TRBJ1-5; D remains ambiguous. Trimming took 2 bases from V and 1 from J, leaving 12 bases between them. CDR3 size: 16 residues. Germline V CDR1 and CDR2: LNHNV, YYDKDF (reference sequence). The CDR3 is CATSRMGRGSNQPQHF. The CDR3 DNA follows: TGTGCCACCAGCAGAATGGGGAGAGGAAGCAATCAGCCCCAGCATTTT.

V gene TRBV6-5 combines with J gene TRBJ2-5; no firm D call. Germline V gives CDR1 MNHEY, CDR2 SVGAGI. The CDR3 loop spans 11 amino acids. V lost 5 bases and J 3 bases, leaving 4 bases between the germline ends. The CDR3 is CASSREETQYF. CDR3 coding DNA: TGTGCCAGCAGTCGGGAAGAGACCCAGTACTTC.

The gene calls are TRBV5-6 and TRBJ2-1; a weak D match, TRBD2 (6 bases). Trimming removed 1 base from V and 2 bases from J, with 10 bases in between. Germline values: CDR1 SGHDT, CDR2 YYEEEE. This CDR3 spans 15 amino acids. The CDR3 DNA follows: TGTGCCAGCAGCTTGCCGACTAGTCCCTACAATGAGCAGTTCTTC. This encodes CASSLPTSPYNEQFF.

The chain is built from TRBV30 and TRBJ1-5; 7 bases align to TRBD1. Germline V gene data show CDR1 as GTSNPN and CDR2 as SVGIG (reference sequence). The trim removed 5 bases at V and 6 bases at J, leaving 13 bases unmatched. The CDR3 is 15 residues long. The CDR3 coding sequence is TGTGCCTGGGACACGGGACAGCTTAGCGTTCAGCCCCAGCATTTT. It specifies CAWDTGQLSVQPQHF.

This clone was seen once. This sample also contains other DNA sequences that code for the same CDR3. The chain has TRBV30 and TRBJ1-2, with D tentatively TRBD1 (5 bases). Trimming took off 0 bases at V and 4 bases at J, with 9 bases between the two ends. The CDR3 has 13 residues. Germline-derived CDR1 and CDR2 are GTSNPN and SVGIG (reference sequence). CDR3: CAWSVQGGYGYTF. The CDR3 DNA sequence: TGTGCCTGGAGTGTTCAGGGAGGCTATGGCTACACCTTC.

This clone was seen a few times. J is TRBJ2-5 and V is TRBV7-8; TRBD1 matches at 10 bases. Looked up from germline, CDR1 is SGHVS and CDR2 is FQNEAQ. The trim removed 4 bases at V and 4 bases at J, leaving 6 bases unmatched. The CDR3 covers 15 residues. CDR3 sequence (DNA): TGTGCCAGCAGCTCCGGGACAGGGGTCCGAGAGACCCAGTACTTC. Protein product: CASSSGTGVRETQYF.

The chain is built from TRBV4-1 and TRBJ1-5; D remains ambiguous. Trimming shortened V by 1 base and J by 0 bases, and 10 bases separated the two germline ends. The CDR3 consists of 16 residues. Germline CDR1 reads MGHRA; CDR2 reads YSYEKL. CDR3 nucleotide sequence: TGCGCCAGCAGCCAAGGGGCAGGACGTAGCAATCAGCCCCAGCATTTT. Translation gives CASSQGAGRSNQPQHF.